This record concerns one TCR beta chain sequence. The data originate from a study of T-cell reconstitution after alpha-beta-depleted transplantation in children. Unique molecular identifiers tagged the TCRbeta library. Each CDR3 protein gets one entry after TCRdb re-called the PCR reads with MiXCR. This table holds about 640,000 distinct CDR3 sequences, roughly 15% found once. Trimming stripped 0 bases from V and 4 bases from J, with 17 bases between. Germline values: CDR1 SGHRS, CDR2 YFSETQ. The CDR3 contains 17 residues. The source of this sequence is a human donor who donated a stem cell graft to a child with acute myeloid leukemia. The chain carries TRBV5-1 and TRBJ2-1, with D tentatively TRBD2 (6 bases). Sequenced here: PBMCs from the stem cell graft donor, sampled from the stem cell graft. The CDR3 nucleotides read TGCGCCAGCAGCTTGGGAACCGTGGAGGGTGGATACAATGAGCAGTTCTTC. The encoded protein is CASSLGTVEGGYNEQFF.